These 28 T cell receptor beta chains were all obtained from the same sample, sequenced in a study of blood T cells in healthy people across ages. With a J-beta primer mix and a sample-barcoded 5' primer, a second PCR ran about 6 to 11 cycles. TCRdb re-called the 5' RACE reads through MiXCR, storing one row per CDR3 protein. This sample has fewer than 2 million distinct CDR3 sequences; around 40% occur once, and the top ten carry roughly 23%. The sequenced sample consisted of blood. The source of these receptors is a human donor in good health.

CDR3 region: CAAGLTEAFF. Written as DNA, the CDR3 is TGTGCCGCGGGACTCACTGAAGCTTTCTTT. The V gene is TRBV6-5, the J gene TRBJ1-1, with D perhaps TRBD1 (5 bases). The germline V gene has CDR1 MNHEY and CDR2 SVGAGI. CDR3 length equals 10 residues. Trimming cost V 11 bases and J 4 bases, with 8 bases left between them.

This chain links TRBV11-2 with TRBJ2-1; TRBD1 agrees at 7 bases. This CDR3 is 16 amino acids long. Germline V gene sequence: CDR1 SGHAT, CDR2 FQNNGV. V was clipped by 7 bases and J by 4 bases; unmatched bases: 13. Here the CDR3 reads CASTIGVGTDYNEQFF. The CDR3 region has the DNA TGTGCCAGCACCATAGGGGTGGGGACAGATTACAATGAGCAGTTCTTC.

This clonotype appeared a few times. V and J are TRBV28 and TRBJ1-2; no clear D. The CDR3 runs 16 residues. V lost 6 bases to trimming and J lost 8 bases, with 25 bases between them. Germline-derived CDR1 and CDR2 are MDHEN and SYDVKM. CDR3 DNA sequence: TGTGCCAGCAGCCCACCGACCGAAACTCCCGGCGGGGGCTACACCTTC. As protein: CASSPPTETPGGGYTF.

This clonotype was counted a few times. This chain uses TRBV4-3 with TRBJ2-1; D tentatively reads TRBD1 or TRBD2 (5 bases each). V lost 4 bases and J 9 bases, leaving 10 bases between the germline ends. This CDR3 is built from 12 residues. Germline values: CDR1 LGHNA, CDR2 YSLEER. The CDR3 reads CASSPGTVEQFF. The CDR3 nucleotides are TGCGCCAGCAGCCCCGGGACCGTTGAGCAGTTCTTC.

In regard to this clonotype: Germline and junction disagree at one end, which may indicate a read error. The genes are TRBV20-1 and TRBJ2-5; D may be TRBD2 (6 bases). Germline loops: CDR1 DFQATT, CDR2 SNEGSKA (reference sequence). This CDR3 contains 13 residues. The CDR3 DNA is TGCAGTGCTAGTAGTAGCGGCCAAGAGGCCCAGTACTTC. Protein product: CSASSSGQEAQYF.

The rearrangement uses TRBV7-2 and TRBJ2-7; D might be TRBD2 (5 bases). V was cut by 1 base and J by 3 bases, with 13 bases left in between. Looked up from germline, CDR1 is SGHTA and CDR2 is FQGNSA. There are 15 residues in the CDR3. CDR3: CASSLVGGSVYEQYF. The CDR3 bases are TGTGCCAGCAGCTTAGTAGGAGGAAGCGTCTACGAGCAGTACTTC.

This chain connects TRBV12-3 or TRBV12-4 to TRBJ1-2; TRBD1 aligns across 12 bases. This CDR3 spans 16 amino acids. Unmatched junction bases numbered 5, after V lost 3 bases and J lost 3 bases. CDR3 bases: TGTGCCAGCAGTTTGGGGACAGGGGGCATGGACTATGGCTACACCTTC. Amino acids: CASSLGTGGMDYGYTF.

A few counts support this clonotype. The chain recombines TRBV7-8 with TRBJ2-7; TRBD2 agrees at 7 bases. With V trimmed by 4 bases and J by 4 bases, 13 bases remained unmatched. This CDR3 is 16 amino acids long. The V gene's germline CDR1 is SGHVS and CDR2 FQNEAQ. The CDR3 spells CASSSGIGEGWYEQYF. The CDR3 coding sequence is TGTGCCAGCAGCTCGGGAATTGGGGAGGGCTGGTACGAGCAGTACTTC.

In DNA, the CDR3 is TGTGCCAGCAGTCCTACAGGGGTTCACACTGAAGCTTTCTTT. Its translation: CASSPTGVHTEAFF. This rearrangement joins TRBV12-3 or TRBV12-4 to TRBJ1-1; 7 nucleotides match TRBD1. V dropped 5 bases and J dropped 3; count of bases not matched to a gene: 6. The CDR3 is made up of 14 amino acids.

This chain joins TRBV5-1 and TRBJ2-5; D may correspond to TRBD1 or TRBD2 (5 bases each). Per the germline V gene, CDR1 is SGHRS and CDR2 is YFSETQ. The CDR3 runs to 16 residues. Trimming removed 1 base at V and 0 bases at J, with 13 bases between. DNA of the CDR3: TGCGCCAGCAGCTTGCTGGGGCCGGGACACCAAGAGACCCAGTACTTC. This translates into CASSLLGPGHQETQYF.

This rearrangement joins TRBV5-1 to TRBJ2-3; a possible D gene is TRBD2 (6 bases). Germline V gives CDR1 SGHRS, CDR2 YFSETQ. CDR3 length: 14 residues. V shed 6 bases and J shed 3 bases, with 14 bases lying between them. CDR3 coding DNA: TGCGCCAGCACGACCGGGGGTAGGACAGATACGCAGTATTTT. The encoded protein is CASTTGGRTDTQYF. Complete variable domain (other parts from reference TRBV5-1 and TRBJ2-3): KAGVTQTPRYLIKTRGQQVTLSCSPISGHRSVSWYQQTPGQGLQFLFEYFSETQRNKGNFPGRFSGRQFSNSRSEMNVSTLELGDSALYLCASTTGGRTDTQYFGPGTRLTVL.

This clonotype was recorded many times. The J gene is TRBJ2-1, the V gene TRBV10-3; possibly TRBD2 for D (6 bases). The CDR3 is 13 residues long. The V gene's germline CDR1 is ENHRY and CDR2 SYGVKD. V lost 8 bases, J lost 0 bases, and 8 bases lay in between. The CDR3, as DNA: TGTGCCATCTCGGGGGACTCCTACAATGAGCAGTTCTTC. As protein: CAISGDSYNEQFF.

This sequence joins TRBV9 and TRBJ2-7; D gene ambiguous. Germline V lookup: CDR1 SGDLS, CDR2 YYNGEE. The CDR3 runs 9 residues. V lost 2 bases, J lost 6 bases, and 0 bases lay in between. CDR3 sequence (DNA): TGTGCCAGCAGCGTCGAGCAGTACTTC. Translated: CASSVEQYF.

The chain recombines TRBV5-1 with TRBJ1-2, with a possible D match to TRBD1 (5 bases). The CDR3 is 15 residues long. Germline V gene data show CDR1 as SGHRS and CDR2 as YFSETQ. The V end was cut by 3 bases, the J end by 4 bases, with 16 bases between. The CDR3 DNA reads as TGCGCCAGCAGCTACGAGATCGGGGGATCCTATGGCTACACCTTC. Translating gives CASSYEIGGSYGYTF.

A few counts support this clonotype. This chain joins TRBV25-1 and TRBJ1-1; D call uncertain. Trimming left V 3 bases short and J 1 base short, with 6 bases between. This CDR3 spans 13 amino acids. CDR1 and CDR2 from the germline V gene are MGHDK and SYGVNS. CDR3: CASSDTQNTEAFF. The CDR3 DNA reads TGTGCCAGCAGTGACACCCAGAACACTGAAGCTTTCTTT.

The gene calls are TRBV20-1 and TRBJ1-2, with 7 nucleotides matching TRBD1. CDR1 and CDR2 from the germline V gene are DFQATT and SNEGSKA (reference sequence). Trimming took 0 bases from V and 5 from J; bases not matched to a gene: 6. This CDR3 is 14 amino acids long. CDR3: CSARDEGAIYGYTF. DNA of the CDR3: TGCAGTGCTAGAGACGAGGGGGCTATATATGGCTACACCTTC.

The gene calls are TRBV3-1 and TRBJ2-1, with D maybe TRBD1 (5 bases). The CDR3 consists of 17 residues. The V end lost 0 bases, the J end lost 3 bases, and 15 bases lay between the germline ends. Germline V CDR1 and CDR2: LGHDT, YNNKEL (reference sequence). The DNA for the CDR3 is TGTGCCAGCAGCCAAGAGGAGAAAGGGGTCGACTACAATGAGCAGTTCTTC. Amino acids: CASSQEEKGVDYNEQFF.

This sequence joins TRBV10-3 and TRBJ1-1; D gene ambiguous. The germline CDR1 and CDR2 sequences are ENHRY and SYGVKD. This CDR3 spans 14 amino acids. Trimming left V 7 bases short and J 3 bases short, with 15 bases between. The CDR3 DNA sequence: TGTGCCATCACGTCTTCCAGTGGGGACACTGAAGCTTTCTTT. Translating gives CAITSSSGDTEAFF.

The V call is TRBV12-3 or TRBV12-4, the J call TRBJ2-3; 14 bases map to TRBD2. J lost 2 bases, V lost 2 bases, and 12 bases had no gene match. The CDR3 has 20 residues. CDR3 protein: CASSLPFFAGLAGDTDTQYF. The CDR3 DNA follows: TGTGCCAGCAGTTTACCATTCTTCGCGGGACTAGCGGGGGACACAGATACGCAGTATTTT.

This chain uses TRBV6-2 or TRBV6-3 with TRBJ1-3; D unresolved. The CDR3 loop spans 14 amino acids. From germline, CDR1 is MNHEY and CDR2 SVGEGT. V was shortened by 6 bases and J by 2 bases, with 11 bases between the two germline ends. The CDR3 region is CASSPGPAGNTIYF. CDR3 DNA: TGTGCCAGCAGCCCGGGCCCCGCTGGAAACACCATATATTTT.

A single count supports this clonotype. The chain has TRBV7-2 and TRBJ1-3; D remains ambiguous. The germline V gene has CDR1 SGHTA and CDR2 FQGNSA. CDR3 length equals 15 residues. Trimming shortened V by 2 bases and J by 0 bases, and 8 bases separated the two germline ends. The CDR3, as DNA: TGTGCCAGCAGCTTACCGGGGAGCTCTGGAAACACCATATATTTT. It is translated as CASSLPGSSGNTIYF.

This clonotype has only a few counts. V usage is TRBV29-1 and J usage is TRBJ2-5, with 8 bases identical to TRBD2. The CDR3 sequence is 13 residues long. After removal of 5 bases from V and 3 bases from J, the junction contained 5 bases not matched to a gene. The V gene's germline CDR1 is SQVTM and CDR2 ANQGSEA. The CDR3 is CSVRGGGKETQYF. CDR3 sequence (DNA): TGCAGCGTTCGTGGCGGGGGGAAAGAGACCCAGTACTTC.

This clonotype was seen a handful of times. The chain carries TRBV7-2 and TRBJ2-1; 9 nucleotides align to TRBD1. Germline-derived CDR1 and CDR2 are SGHTA and FQGNSA. The V gene end was trimmed by 8 bases and the J gene end by 5 bases; junction bases not matched to a gene: 7. This CDR3 is 14 amino acids long. The CDR3 nucleotides read TGTGCCAGCGGATCGGGACAGGGTCACAATGAGCAGTTCTTC. It is translated as CASGSGQGHNEQFF. The whole variable domain, filled in from reference TRBV7-2 and TRBJ2-1, reads GAGVSQSPSNKVTEKGKDVELRCDPISGHTALYWYRQSLGQGLEFLIYFQGNSAPDKSGLPSDRFSAERTGGSVSTLTIQRTQQEDSAVYLCASGSGQGHNEQFFGPGTRLTVL.

The chain has TRBV6-1 and TRBJ1-2; possibly TRBD1 for D (5 bases). The CDR3 loop spans 14 amino acids. Germline V gene sequence: CDR1 MNHNS, CDR2 SASEGT. V gave up 5 bases and J gave up 3 bases, with 13 bases separating them. This CDR3 reads CASSQIQGDYGYTF. The CDR3 bases are TGTGCCAGCAGTCAGATCCAGGGCGACTATGGCTACACCTTC.

The chain joins TRBV7-9 to TRBJ2-3, with 8 bases identical to TRBD1. This CDR3 is built from 18 residues. CDR1 SEHNR and CDR2 FQNEAQ come from the germline V gene (reference sequence). Unmatched junction bases numbered 10, after V lost 2 bases and J lost 0 bases. The CDR3 loop is CASSLPLGQGMSTDTQYF. The CDR3 DNA reads as TGTGCCAGCAGCTTACCCTTAGGACAGGGAATGAGCACAGATACGCAGTATTTT.

The J gene is TRBJ2-5, the V gene TRBV20-1, with D possibly matching TRBD2 (6 bases). The germline V gene has CDR1 DFQATT and CDR2 SNEGSKA (reference sequence). CDR3 length: 15 residues. The V end was cut by 5 bases, the J end by 4 bases, with 20 bases between. Written as DNA, the CDR3 is TGCAGTGCTGTAAGACCGACTAGTATTGGAGAGACCCAGTACTTC. Its protein is CSAVRPTSIGETQYF.

This clonotype was found a few times. The genes are TRBV5-1 and TRBJ1-2; TRBD1 agrees at 7 bases. Germline V lookup: CDR1 SGHRS, CDR2 YFSETQ. The CDR3 spans 17 residues. After removal of 3 bases from V and 5 bases from J, the junction contained 16 bases not matched to a gene. The CDR3 loop reads CASSSARQGINGYGYTF. For the CDR3, the DNA is TGCGCCAGCAGCTCTGCCCGACAGGGAATAAATGGGTATGGCTACACCTTC.

This rearrangement joins TRBV6-6 to TRBJ1-2; D unclear. The CDR3 extends over 13 amino acids. Trimming took off 4 bases at V and 8 bases at J, with 14 bases between the two ends. Looked up from germline, CDR1 is MNHNY and CDR2 is SVGAGI (reference sequence). The CDR3 region is CASSWEGLGGYTF. In DNA form, the CDR3 reads TGTGCCAGCAGTTGGGAGGGCCTAGGGGGCTACACCTTC.